This TCR beta chain was documented in a study of control samples from healthy donors and cancer patients. Profiling relied on immunoSEQ multiplex PCR, and the TCRdb table lists in-frame clones only, not all of them. The data contain around 150,000 clones, 70% to 90% of them seen just once; the ten biggest clones take up about 12%. The sequenced sample consisted of blood. The receptor was isolated from a man younger than 45 in good health.

CDR3 residues: CASSQERGYGYTF. As DNA, the CDR3 is TGCGCCAGCAGCCAAGAGAGGGGTTATGGCTACACCTTC. This chain links TRBV4-3 with TRBJ1-2, with D perhaps TRBD1 (5 bases). V gave up 0 bases and J gave up 5 bases, with 7 bases separating them. Germline values: CDR1 LGHNA, CDR2 YSLEER. CDR3 length: 13 amino acids.